This record concerns one T cell receptor (beta chain) sequence. This sample stems from a study of cytomegalovirus exposure and HLA in healthy donors. The protocol was immunoSEQ multiplex PCR, while the TCRdb copy is restricted to in-frame clones and leaves out a portion. The data contain over 250,000 clones, about 86% of them singletons. After removal of 2 bases from V and 6 bases from J, the junction contained 6 bases not matched to a gene. Germline CDR1 reads MGHDK; CDR2 reads SYGVNS. This CDR3 is 14 amino acids long. Specimen: PBMCs. This clonotype originated in a woman aged 18-30 years in good health and CMV-seronegative. The V call is TRBV25-1, the J call TRBJ1-1, with 7 bases identical to TRBD1. In DNA, the CDR3 is TGTGCCAGCAGTGAAACGCAGGGGGTTGCTGAAGCTTTCTTT. Amino acids: CASSETQGVAEAFF.